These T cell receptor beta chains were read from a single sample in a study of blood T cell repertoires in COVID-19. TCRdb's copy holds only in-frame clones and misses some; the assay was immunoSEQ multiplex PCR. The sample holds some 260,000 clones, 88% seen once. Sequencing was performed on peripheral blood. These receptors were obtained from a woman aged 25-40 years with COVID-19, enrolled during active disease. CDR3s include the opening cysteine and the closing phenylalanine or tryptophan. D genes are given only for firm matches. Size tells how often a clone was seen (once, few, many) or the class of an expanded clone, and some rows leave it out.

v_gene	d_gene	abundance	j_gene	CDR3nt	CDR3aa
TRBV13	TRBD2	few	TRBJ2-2	TGTGCCAGCAGCCGAGAGGGACTAGCCGGGGAGCTGTTTTTT	CASSREGLAGELFF
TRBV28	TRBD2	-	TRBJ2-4	TGTGCCAGCAGTTTCGCGGGGGGGGAAAACATTCAGTACTTC	CASSFAGGENIQYF
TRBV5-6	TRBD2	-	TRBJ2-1	TGTGCCAGCAGCTTGGGACTAGCGGGAGTTCATGAGCAGTTCTTC	CASSLGLAGVHEQFF
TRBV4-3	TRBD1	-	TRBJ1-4	TGCGCCAGCAGCCAAGAAGTGGGGACAGTAAAAAATGAAAAACTGTTTTTT	CASSQEVGTVKNEKLFF
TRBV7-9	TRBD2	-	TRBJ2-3	TGTGCCAGCGGAGCGGGGGGGTCGACAGATACGCAGTATTTT	CASGAGGSTDTQYF
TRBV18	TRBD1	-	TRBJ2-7	TGTGCCAGCGCCCCGGGACAGGGGGCTTTCTACGAGCAGTACTTC	CASAPGQGAFYEQYF
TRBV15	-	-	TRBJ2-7	TGTGCCACCAGCAGCGGGTGGGGACTCTACTACGAGCAGTACTTC	CATSSGWGLYYEQYF
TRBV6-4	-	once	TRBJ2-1	TGTGCCAGTAGGAGCTCCTACAATGAGCAGTTCTTC	CASRSSYNEQFF
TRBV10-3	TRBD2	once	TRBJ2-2	TGTGCCATCAGTGATGGGCGGGAGGCCGGGGAGCTGTTTTTT	CAISDGREAGELFF
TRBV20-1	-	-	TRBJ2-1	TGCAGTGCTAGTATGAATGTGGGGGCGGTTGAGCAGTTCTTC	CSASMNVGAVEQFF
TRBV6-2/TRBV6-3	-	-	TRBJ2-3	TGTGCCAGCAGTTTAGAGGCGGGAAACACAGATACGCAGTATTTT	CASSLEAGNTDTQYF
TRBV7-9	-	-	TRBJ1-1	TGTGCCAGCAGCTTAATAAACACTGAAGCTTTCTTT	CASSLINTEAFF
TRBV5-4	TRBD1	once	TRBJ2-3	TGTGCCAGCAGCTCCCGGGACAGGGGGCCTGATACGCAGTATTTT	CASSSRDRGPDTQYF
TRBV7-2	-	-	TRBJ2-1	TGTGCCAGCAGCTTCGACCGTAGTAGCGATGAGCAGTTCTTC	CASSFDRSSDEQFF
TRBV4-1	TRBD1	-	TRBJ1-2	TGCGCCAGCAGCCAAGGCGGACAGGCGACTAACTATGGCTACACCTTC	CASSQGGQATNYGYTF
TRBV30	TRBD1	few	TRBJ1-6	TGTGCCTGGAGTGTCAAGGGGGCTGGTTCACCCCTCCACTTT	CAWSVKGAGSPLHF
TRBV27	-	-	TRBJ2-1	TGTGCCAGCAGTTTTAACGGTTACAATGAGCAGTTCTTC	CASSFNGYNEQFF
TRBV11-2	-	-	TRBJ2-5	TGTGCCAGCACCACCGGAGAGACCCAGTACTTC	CASTTGETQYF
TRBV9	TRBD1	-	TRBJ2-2	TGTGCCAGCAGCGCTACAGGGGAACCCGGGGAGCTGTTTTTT	CASSATGEPGELFF
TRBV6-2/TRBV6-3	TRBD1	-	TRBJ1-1	TGTGCCAGCAGTTCAGGGGGGACTGAAGCTTTCTTT	CASSSGGTEAFF
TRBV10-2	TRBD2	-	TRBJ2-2	TGCGCCAGCACTGGGCGGAGGGGCGGGAGGCGCACCGGGGAGCTGTTTTTT	CASTGRRGGRRTGELFF
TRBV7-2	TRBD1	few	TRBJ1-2	TGTGCCAGCAGCTTAGGACAGGGCAATAACTATGGCTACACCTTC	CASSLGQGNNYGYTF
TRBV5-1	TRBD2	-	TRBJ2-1	TGCGCCAGCAGCTTGGTGATAGCGGGGGGCGGCGGAAATGAGCAGTTCTTC	CASSLVIAGGGGNEQFF
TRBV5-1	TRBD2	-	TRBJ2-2	TGCGCCAGCAGCCCACTATTAGCGGGAGGAGGAACCGGGGAGCTGTTTTTT	CASSPLLAGGGTGELFF
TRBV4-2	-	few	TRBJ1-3	TGTGCCAGCAGCCAAACAACAGGGTGGAACACCATATATTTT	CASSQTTGWNTIYF
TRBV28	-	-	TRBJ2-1	TGTGCCAGCAGTTTAGGGGCAGCAGCTAACAATGAGCAGTTCTTC	CASSLGAAANNEQFF
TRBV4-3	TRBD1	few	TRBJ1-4	TGCGCCAGCAGCCAAGAGACAGGGGGAGAGGAAAAACTGTTTTTT	CASSQETGGEEKLFF
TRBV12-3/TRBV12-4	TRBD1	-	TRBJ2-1	TGTGCCAGCAGTTGGACAGGGGAAAGTGAGCAGTTCTTC	CASSWTGESEQFF
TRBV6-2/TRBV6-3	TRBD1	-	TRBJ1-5	TGTGCCAGCAGCGCAAACAGGGGTTATAGCAATCAGCCCCAGCATTTT	CASSANRGYSNQPQHF
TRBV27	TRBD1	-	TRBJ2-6	TGTGCCAGCAGTAGAGACAGGGTACGAACCTCTGGGGCCAACGTCCTGACTTTC	CASSRDRVRTSGANVLTF
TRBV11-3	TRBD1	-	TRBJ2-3	TGTGCCAGCAGCAATGGACAGGTACCAGATACGCAGTATTTT	CASSNGQVPDTQYF
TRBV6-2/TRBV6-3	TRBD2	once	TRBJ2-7	TGTGCCAGCAGTTACGACAACGGGGGGGCCTACGAGCAGTACTTC	CASSYDNGGAYEQYF
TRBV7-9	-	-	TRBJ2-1	TGTGCAAGTCGGGGGTCCTACAATGAGCAGTTCTTC	CASRGSYNEQFF
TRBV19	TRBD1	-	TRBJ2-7	TGTGCCAGTAGTTCATCACCAAGACAGGGGGCGAGGTACGAGCAGTACTTC	CASSSSPRQGARYEQYF
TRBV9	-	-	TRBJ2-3	TGTGCCAGCAGCTCCGACGGACTTCACACAGATACGCAGTATTTT	CASSSDGLHTDTQYF
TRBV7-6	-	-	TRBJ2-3	TGTGCCAGCAGCTTAGGGGGCTACACAGATACGCAGTATTTT	CASSLGGYTDTQYF
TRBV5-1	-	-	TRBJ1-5	TGCGCCAGCAGCTTGGTCCCAGGGGATAGCAATCAGCCCCAGCATTTT	CASSLVPGDSNQPQHF
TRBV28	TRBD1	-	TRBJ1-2	TGTGCCAGCAGTCCGACAGGGGACTATGGCTACACCTTC	CASSPTGDYGYTF
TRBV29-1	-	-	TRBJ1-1	TGCAGCGTTGGAAGGGCCGGCGGGGCTTTCTTT	CSVGRAGGAFF
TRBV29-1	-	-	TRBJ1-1	TGCAGCGTTGAAGGCAGGGGTGAAGCTTTCTTT	CSVEGRGEAFF
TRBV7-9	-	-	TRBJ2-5	TGTGCCAGCAGCTTAGTGGCGACTAGAGAAGAGACCCAGTACTTC	CASSLVATREETQYF
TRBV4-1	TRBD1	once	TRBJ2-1	TGCGCCAGCAGCCCGGGGGACAGGGACAATGAGCAGTTCTTC	CASSPGDRDNEQFF
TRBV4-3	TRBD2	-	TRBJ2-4	TGCGCCAGCAGCCAAGAGGCCGCTATAGCGGGAGGGAATTTTCTAGCCAAAAACATTCAGTACTTC	CASSQEAAIAGGNFLAKNIQYF
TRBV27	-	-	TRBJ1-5	TGTGCCAGCAGTTTATCGTTCGGGGGTAGTGGCAATCAGCCCCAGCATTTT	CASSLSFGGSGNQPQHF
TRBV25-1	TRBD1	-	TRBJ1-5	TGTGCCAGCAGTATCCGCGCGGGACAGGGATCCGTCAATCAGCCCCAGCATTTT	CASSIRAGQGSVNQPQHF
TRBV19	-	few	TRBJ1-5	TGTGCCAGTAGTCCCCGGGAACGGAGGGGCAATCAGCCCCAGCATTTT	CASSPRERRGNQPQHF
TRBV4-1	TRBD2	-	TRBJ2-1	TGCGCCAGCAGCCATCCCCGGACTAGCGGGAGTGTTTTGGGCAATGAGCAGTTCTTC	CASSHPRTSGSVLGNEQFF
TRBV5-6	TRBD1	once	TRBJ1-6	TGTGCCAGCAGCTTGGGGACAGGGCCAAGCTCACCCCTCCACTTT	CASSLGTGPSSPLHF
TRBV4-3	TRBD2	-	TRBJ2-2	TGCGCCAGCAGCCACAGCGCGACTAGCGGGGGGGCCGGGGAGCTGTTTTTT	CASSHSATSGGAGELFF
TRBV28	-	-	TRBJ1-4	TGTGCCAGCAGTCCGGGGGGGCTAAAAGAAAAACTGTTTTTT	CASSPGGLKEKLFF
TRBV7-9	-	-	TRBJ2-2	TGTGCCAGCAGCTTATCTAGCGCTGGGTATGGCGGGGAGCTGTTTTTT	CASSLSSAGYGGELFF
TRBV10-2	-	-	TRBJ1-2	TGCGCCAGCAATTCGGCAGGGCAGGATAAAAAGGGTGGCTACACCTTC	CASNSAGQDKKGGYTF
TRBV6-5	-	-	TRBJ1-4	TGTGCCAGCGCCTCCGGGACACGAAAAGAAAAACTGTTTTTT	CASASGTRKEKLFF
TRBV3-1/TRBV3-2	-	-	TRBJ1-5	TGTGCCAGCAGCCAAGAGTTAACAGGTCAGCCCCAGCATTTT	CASSQELTGQPQHF
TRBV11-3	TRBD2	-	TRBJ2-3	TGTGCCAGCAGCTTAGGGGTAGCGGGGGGCACAGATACGCAGTATTTT	CASSLGVAGGTDTQYF